These 28 T cell receptor beta chains were sequenced from one sample in a study of beta chain features in type 1 diabetes. Overall study results and limits: People with Type 1 diabetes carried modestly yet significantly shorter TCRB CDR3s in all four CD4+ subsets.

Expressed TCRB transcripts were sequenced after all isolated RNA was converted to cDNA. Produced via immunoSEQ multiplex PCR; TCRdb's table is partial and in-frame only. The sample shows around 710,000 clones, around an eighth of them seen only once. The antigens of these receptors remain unknown. The source material was naive CD4+ T cells from blood. These receptors originate from a man younger than 40 with type 1 diabetes.

There are a few counts of this clone. The rearrangement uses TRBV4-3 and TRBJ2-3, with a tentative D call TRBD1 (7 bases). CDR3 length: 15 residues. V was clipped by 4 bases and J by 0 bases, with 11 bases between them. Germline CDR1 reads LGHNA; CDR2 reads YSLEER. For the CDR3, the DNA is TGCGCCAGCAGCCCCCAGGGGGGCAGCACAGATACGCAGTATTTT. Protein product: CASSPQGGSTDTQYF.

The gene calls are TRBV6-1 and TRBJ1-1; TRBD1 matches at 8 bases. This CDR3 has 13 amino acids. Germline V CDR1 and CDR2: MNHNS, SASEGT. With V trimmed by 3 bases and J by 3 bases, 0 bases remained unmatched. CDR3: CASSEGQDTEAFF. CDR3 DNA sequence: TGTGCCAGCAGTGAGGGACAGGACACTGAAGCTTTCTTT.

This clone was observed a few times. The genes are TRBV6-5 and TRBJ1-6, with D perhaps matching TRBD1 (5 bases). CDR3 length equals 16 residues. The ends were cut back, 0 bases at V and 8 bases at J, with 14 bases in the middle. The germline V gene encodes CDR1 MNHEY and CDR2 SVGAGI. CDR3 DNA: TGTGCCAGCAGTTACTCACTTGAAGGGGCGGATTCACCCCTCCACTTT. Protein sequence: CASSYSLEGADSPLHF.

The rearrangement joins TRBV10-3 to TRBJ1-2; 8 bases line up with TRBD1. From germline, CDR1 is ENHRY and CDR2 SYGVKD. V gave up 2 bases and J gave up 8 bases; unmatched junction bases: 7. This CDR3 comprises 14 residues. The CDR3 sequence is CAISEETGVRGYTF. Here the CDR3 DNA reads TGTGCCATCAGTGAGGAGACAGGGGTGAGGGGCTACACCTTC.

The CDR3 loop reads CAWGDGRESPLHF. CDR3 nucleotides: TGTGCCTGGGGAGACGGTCGGGAATCACCCCTCCACTTT. The V gene is TRBV30, the J gene TRBJ1-6; D remains ambiguous. The CDR3 has 13 residues. Germline values: CDR1 GTSNPN, CDR2 SVGIG (reference sequence). V was trimmed by 5 bases and J by 10 bases, leaving 15 bases between them.

This clone was picked up a small number of times. This chain links TRBV29-1 with TRBJ2-6; tentative D call: TRBD1 (5 bases). V was trimmed by 3 bases and J by 2 bases, leaving 8 bases between them. The CDR3 extends over 14 amino acids. Germline CDR1 is SQVTM and CDR2 is ANQGSEA. CDR3 in DNA: TGCAGCGTTGAGGAACAGGCTGGGGCCAACGTCCTGACTTTC. Its translation: CSVEEQAGANVLTF.

The chain links TRBV6-1 to TRBJ1-1, with D perhaps matching TRBD1 (6 bases). CDR1 MNHNS and CDR2 SASEGT come from the germline V gene. The length of the CDR3 is 14 residues. The V end lost 6 bases, the J end lost 0 bases, and 11 bases lay between the germline ends. The CDR3 DNA reads as TGTGCCAGCAGAAAAGGACAGATGAACACTGAAGCTTTCTTT. This gives the protein CASRKGQMNTEAFF.

V and J are TRBV6-5 and TRBJ1-6; D perhaps matches TRBD1 (5 bases). There are 14 residues in the CDR3. The germline gives CDR1 MNHEY, CDR2 SVGAGI. V was trimmed by 5 bases and J by 9 bases, leaving 14 bases between them. The CDR3 loop is CASSRSGQASPLHF. As DNA, the CDR3 is TGTGCCAGCAGTCGATCGGGGCAAGCTTCACCCCTCCACTTT.

Concerning this clone: This specimen includes other DNA sequences encoding the same CDR3. The gene calls are TRBV9 and TRBJ2-6; D might be TRBD1 (5 bases). The CDR3 has 16 amino acids. Between the trimmed V and J ends, which lost 1 base and 0 bases, there was a span of 8 bases. Germline loops: CDR1 SGDLS, CDR2 YYNGEE. CDR3 region: CASSVSGRSGANVLTF. CDR3 coding DNA: TGTGCCAGCAGCGTATCAGGGCGCTCTGGGGCCAACGTCCTGACTTTC.

This clone has just a few counts. V and J are TRBV18 and TRBJ1-1; D possibly corresponds to TRBD1 (6 bases). The CDR3 runs to 15 residues. V was trimmed by 3 bases and J by 2 bases, leaving 13 bases between them. Germline CDR1 reads KGHSH; CDR2 reads LQKENI. CDR3 region: CASSPKQGPNTEAFF. CDR3 in DNA: TGTGCCAGCTCACCGAAACAGGGTCCCAACACTGAAGCTTTCTTT. Full variable domain (rest looked up from reference TRBV18 and TRBJ1-1): NAGVMQNPRHLVRRRGQEARLRCSPMKGHSHVYWYRQLPEEGLKFMVYLQKENIIDESGMPKERFSAEFPKEGPSILRIQQVVRGDSAAYFCASSPKQGPNTEAFFGQGTRLTVV.

This clone was picked up a small number of times. The chain has TRBV19 and TRBJ2-1; no clear D. The germline gives CDR1 LNHDA, CDR2 SQIVND (reference sequence). Trimming pared 6 bases from V and 5 bases from J, leaving 11 bases between. The CDR3 covers 13 residues. In nucleotides, the CDR3 is TGTGCCAGTAGCTGGCAGGCGGACAATGAGCAGTTCTTC. Amino acids: CASSWQADNEQFF.

This clone was counted only a few times. The chain is built from TRBV2 and TRBJ2-5, with D possibly being TRBD2 (7 bases). The germline V gene encodes CDR1 SNHLY and CDR2 FYNNEI. The length of the CDR3 is 14 residues. Trimming stripped 4 bases from V and 5 bases from J, with 14 bases between. CDR3 region: CASSVEGGQETQYF. CDR3 sequence (DNA): TGTGCCAGCAGTGTAGAGGGGGGGCAGGAGACCCAGTACTTC.

In its sample, this clone was seen a few times. This chain joins TRBV4-1 and TRBJ2-1; D unresolved. This CDR3 comprises 13 residues. Germline V gives CDR1 MGHRA, CDR2 YSYEKL. V lost 3 bases to trimming and J lost 9 bases, with 12 bases between them. The DNA of the CDR3 is TGCGCCAGCAGCCAGACTGCGATGGGTGAGCAGTTCTTC. Amino acid sequence: CASSQTAMGEQFF.

The chain is built from TRBV2 and TRBJ2-3, with D maybe TRBD2 (5 bases). The ends were cut back, 8 bases at V and 0 bases at J, with 12 bases in the middle. CDR3 length: 14 residues. CDR1 is SNHLY and CDR2 is FYNNEI in the germline V gene. DNA of the CDR3: TGTGCCAGCGGACGGGGTCCTAGCACAGATACGCAGTATTTT. Its protein is CASGRGPSTDTQYF.

The J gene is TRBJ1-1, the V gene TRBV18; D gene ambiguous. The CDR3 is 13 amino acids. Germline V lookup: CDR1 KGHSH, CDR2 LQKENI. Trimming removed 3 bases from V and 4 bases from J, with 9 bases in between. The CDR3 reads CASSPGLPTEAFF. The CDR3 region has the DNA TGTGCCAGCTCACCTGGGCTTCCCACTGAAGCTTTCTTT.

The chain recombines TRBV2 with TRBJ2-3; D unresolved. Germline CDR1 reads SNHLY; CDR2 reads FYNNEI. The V end lost 6 bases, the J end lost 2 bases, and 9 bases lay between the germline ends. This CDR3 contains 13 residues. In nucleotides, the CDR3 is TGTGCCAGCAGCCTAGGCCACACAGATACGCAGTATTTT. Translating gives CASSLGHTDTQYF. Full variable domain (remainder filled in from reference TRBV2 and TRBJ2-3): EPEVTQTPSHQVTQMGQEVILRCVPISNHLYFYWYRQILGQKVEFLVSFYNNEISEKSEIFDDQFSVERPDGSNFTLKIRSTKLEDSAMYFCASSLGHTDTQYFGPGTRLTVL.

The chain is built from TRBV10-3 and TRBJ2-1; no firm D call. CDR3 length equals 12 residues. Trimming removed 7 bases at V and 5 bases at J, with 9 bases between. Germline V gene data show CDR1 as ENHRY and CDR2 as SYGVKD. The CDR3 DNA sequence: TGTGCCATCAAAGGGCAGAACAATGAGCAGTTCTTC. The encoded protein is CAIKGQNNEQFF.

This clone was observed a handful of times. V usage is TRBV6-5 and J usage is TRBJ2-4; 11 nucleotides align to TRBD1. Per the germline V gene, CDR1 is MNHEY and CDR2 is SVGAGI. The CDR3 is made up of 14 amino acids. V was clipped by 3 bases and J by 8 bases; unmatched bases: 3. The CDR3 loop is CASSYGQGAYIQYF. In DNA form, the CDR3 reads TGTGCCAGCAGTTATGGACAGGGGGCGTACATTCAGTACTTC.

The V call is TRBV5-1, the J call TRBJ1-4; D unresolved. V was trimmed by 0 bases and J by 5 bases, leaving 5 bases between them. Germline V gene sequence: CDR1 SGHRS, CDR2 YFSETQ. The CDR3 contains 13 residues. For the CDR3, the DNA is TGCGCCAGCAGCTTGGCCGGAAATGAAAAACTGTTTTTT. It specifies CASSLAGNEKLFF.

This clone was detected many times. The chain employs TRBV6-1 and TRBJ1-2; a weak D match, TRBD1 (6 bases). CDR1 is MNHNS and CDR2 is SASEGT in the germline V gene. V lost 0 bases and J 4 bases, leaving 12 bases between the germline ends. The CDR3 is made up of 15 amino acids. CDR3 region: CASSEAPGESYGYTF. The CDR3, as DNA: TGTGCCAGCAGTGAAGCGCCAGGGGAATCCTATGGCTACACCTTC.

The chain recombines TRBV18 with TRBJ2-3; D is ambiguous. Germline V CDR1 and CDR2: KGHSH, LQKENI. CDR3 length: 15 amino acids. The V end lost 3 bases, the J end lost 4 bases, and 14 bases lay between the germline ends. This CDR3 reads CASSPRRGGADTQYF. The CDR3 nucleotides are TGTGCCAGCTCACCCCGGCGAGGCGGCGCAGATACGCAGTATTTT.

This clone came up a few times. V usage is TRBV7-9 and J usage is TRBJ1-2; weak D call: TRBD1 (5 bases). CDR3 length: 15 residues. Germline CDR1 SEHNR, CDR2 FQNEAQ (reference sequence). V lost 3 bases to trimming and J lost 9 bases, with 20 bases between them. The CDR3 region is CASSFDSADPMSYTF. The CDR3 DNA sequence: TGTGCCAGCAGCTTCGACAGCGCAGACCCTATGAGCTACACCTTC. Looking up the rest from reference TRBV7-9 and TRBJ1-2 gives the full variable domain: DTGVSQNPRHKITKRGQNVTFRCDPISEHNRLYWYRQTLGQGPEFLTYFQNEAQLEKSRLLSDRFSAERPKGSFSTLEIQRTEQGDSAMYLCASSFDSADPMSYTFGSGTRLTVV.

This chain uses TRBV9 with TRBJ2-1, with 8 bases lining up with TRBD1. The V and J ends lost 4 bases and 5 bases, in that order; junction bases with no gene match: 11. The CDR3 runs 16 residues. Germline V gives CDR1 SGDLS, CDR2 YYNGEE. Here the CDR3 reads CASSFGSTGADNEQFF. Here the CDR3 DNA reads TGTGCCAGCAGCTTCGGCTCGACAGGGGCAGACAATGAGCAGTTCTTC.

The sample holds a few counts of this clone. The V call is TRBV7-9, the J call TRBJ2-2, with D uncertain. This CDR3 comprises 13 residues. Between the trimmed V and J ends, which lost 4 bases and 1 base, there was a span of 4 bases. CDR1 and CDR2 (germline): SEHNR, FQNEAQ (reference sequence). The CDR3 protein is CASSSRNTGELFF. For the CDR3, the DNA is TGTGCCAGCAGCTCGAGGAACACCGGGGAGCTGTTTTTT.

The chain links TRBV7-2 to TRBJ2-7; D is ambiguous. Deletions cut 5 bases from V and 2 bases from J, with 10 bases between. The CDR3 runs 13 residues. The V gene's germline CDR1 is SGHTA and CDR2 FQGNSA. The CDR3 spells CASSLHRAYEQYF. The CDR3, as DNA: TGTGCCAGCAGCCTCCATCGGGCCTACGAGCAGTACTTC.

In this sample, this clone turned up a few times. V and J are TRBV30 and TRBJ2-4; D is unresolved. Germline V lookup: CDR1 GTSNPN, CDR2 SVGIG (reference sequence). The CDR3 covers 15 residues. V shed 4 bases and J shed 0 bases, with 13 bases lying between them. CDR3 amino acids: CAWNRLILAKNIQYF. Here the CDR3 DNA reads TGTGCCTGGAACCGCCTGATTCTAGCCAAAAACATTCAGTACTTC.

CDR3 DNA: TGTGCCAGCAGCCCGGAGGCATCGTACCAAGAGACCCAGTACTTC. It codes for CASSPEASYQETQYF. The chain joins TRBV25-1 to TRBJ2-5, with a possible D match to TRBD2 (5 bases). Germline V CDR1 and CDR2: MGHDK, SYGVNS. CDR3 length: 15 residues. V lost 6 bases and J lost 0, with 14 bases in between. Drawing the rest from reference TRBV25-1 and TRBJ2-5, the complete variable domain is EADIYQTPRYLVIGTGKKITLECSQTMGHDKMYWYQQDPGMELHLIHYSYGVNSTEKGDLSSESTVSRIRTEHFPLTLESARPSHTSQYLCASSPEASYQETQYFGPGTRLLVL.

This clone has just a few counts. The CDR3 DNA is TGTGCCAGCACCCCAGGGAATGGCTATGGCTACACCTTC. It encodes CASTPGNGYGYTF. The V and J genes are TRBV2 and TRBJ1-2; a possible D gene is TRBD1 (5 bases). The V gene lost 7 bases and the J gene lost 4 bases, with 13 bases spanning the gap. Per germline, CDR1 SNHLY and CDR2 FYNNEI. The CDR3 is made up of 13 amino acids.